The 2 T cell receptor beta chains below all came from one sample that was sequenced in a study of T cells after posttransplantation cyclophosphamide. Data came from immunoSEQ multiplex PCR; TCRdb stores just in-frame clones and leaves some out. The data show about 3,700 clones, roughly 60% seen once. Sequencing used memory CD8+ T cells sorted from blood. These receptors were obtained from a man aged 25 to 40 in good health and a related stem cell transplant donor.

A word on this clone: Other DNA sequences in this sample translate to the same CDR3. This chain uses TRBV4-3 with TRBJ2-3, with D possibly TRBD1 on 6 matching bases. Germline CDR1 LGHNA, CDR2 YSLEER. V lost 0 bases and J 1 base, leaving 11 bases between the germline ends. This CDR3 region has 16 residues. The CDR3 nucleotides are TGCGCCAGCAGCCAAGATGGGAAGGGGGGCACAGATACGCAGTATTTT. Encoded protein: CASSQDGKGGTDTQYF.

The gene calls are TRBV2 and TRBJ2-3, with a tentative D call TRBD1 (6 bases). The CDR3 extends over 15 amino acids. The germline V and J ends were trimmed by 7 bases and 3 bases, with 17 bases remaining between them. Germline CDR1 and CDR2: SNHLY and FYNNEI. CDR3 sequence: CASTLDQGGTDTQYF. For the CDR3, the DNA is TGTGCCAGCACCTTGGACCAAGGGGGAACAGATACGCAGTATTTT.